The 17 T cell receptor beta chains reported below all come from one sample, sequenced in a study of T cell changes during pregnancy in multiple sclerosis. Sequencing used immunoSEQ multiplex PCR; TCRdb keeps in-frame clones, though not all of them. The sample lists about 51,000 clones; roughly 93% were seen once. The sequencing used peripheral blood, collected in the second trimester of pregnancy. Receptors originate from a female donor with multiple sclerosis, enrolled in a pregnancy study.

J is TRBJ2-7 and V is TRBV30, with 7 nucleotides matching TRBD1. The CDR3 totals 14 residues. V lost 0 bases and J lost 3; bases outside the gene matches: 5. In germline, CDR1 is GTSNPN, CDR2 SVGIG (reference sequence). The CDR3 nucleotides read TGTGCCTGGAGTGTACAGGGGACCGGCTACGAGCAGTACTTC. Amino acids: CAWSVQGTGYEQYF.

This clone was seen just once. The V and J genes are TRBV6-6 and TRBJ2-1, with D possibly being TRBD1 (6 bases). V was cut by 6 bases and J by 8 bases, with 14 bases left in between. Germline V lookup: CDR1 MNHNY, CDR2 SVGAGI (reference sequence). The CDR3 totals 13 residues. In DNA, the CDR3 is TGTGCCAGCAGACGAGCCAGGGGTGATGAGCAGTTCTTC. Its protein product is CASRRARGDEQFF.

This clone was counted a few times. As DNA, the CDR3 is TGTGCCTGGAGTGCTAGCGGGAGGGGCTCCTACAATGAGCAGTTCTTC. Residues: CAWSASGRGSYNEQFF. The rearrangement joins TRBV30 to TRBJ2-1; 12 nucleotides align to TRBD2. Germline-derived CDR1 and CDR2 are GTSNPN and SVGIG (reference sequence). Unmatched junction bases numbered 1, after V lost 1 base and J lost 0 bases. This CDR3 has 16 amino acids.

This chain joins TRBV7-9 and TRBJ1-1; D gene uncertain. The CDR3 contains 13 residues. The germline V gene has CDR1 SEHNR and CDR2 FQNEAQ (reference sequence). V shed 5 bases and J shed 3 bases, with 10 bases lying between them. Here the CDR3 DNA reads TGTGCCAGCAGCCCTAGCCCCGACACTGAAGCTTTCTTT. Translation gives CASSPSPDTEAFF.

The rearrangement uses TRBV6-5 and TRBJ2-1, with 12 bases aligning to TRBD2. The germline V gene encodes CDR1 MNHEY and CDR2 SVGAGI. Unmatched junction bases numbered 2, after V lost 0 bases and J lost 5 bases. The CDR3 spans 16 residues. Here the CDR3 DNA reads TGTGCCAGCAGTTACTCGGCTAGCGGGGGGGACAATGAGCAGTTCTTC. Residues: CASSYSASGGDNEQFF.

The V call is TRBV18, the J call TRBJ2-5; 9 bases match TRBD1. The CDR3 contains 14 residues. Looked up from germline, CDR1 is KGHSH and CDR2 is LQKENI. V trimming: 3 bases; J trimming: 5 bases; junction bases outside the gene matches: 4. CDR3 nucleotide sequence: TGTGCCAGCTCACCCTGGGACAGGGACGAGACCCAGTACTTC. It yields the protein CASSPWDRDETQYF.

This clone was detected once. The chain uses TRBV30 and TRBJ1-1; D is unresolved. The CDR3 has 13 amino acids. The germline CDR1 and CDR2 sequences are GTSNPN and SVGIG (reference sequence). Deletions cut 0 bases from V and 6 bases from J, with 11 bases between. CDR3 residues: CAWSVDSRAEAFF. The CDR3 DNA sequence: TGTGCCTGGAGTGTAGATTCCCGGGCTGAAGCTTTCTTT.

This sequence joins TRBV7-3 and TRBJ2-1; D possibly corresponds to TRBD2 (6 bases). Germline V gene sequence: CDR1 SGHTA, CDR2 FQGTGA. Trimming shortened V by 0 bases and J by 5 bases, and 14 bases separated the two germline ends. There are 16 residues in the CDR3. DNA of the CDR3: TGTGCCAGCAGCTTAACGTCTGGAGGGAACCACAATGAGCAGTTCTTC. It encodes CASSLTSGGNHNEQFF.

The chain carries TRBV14 and TRBJ2-5; 15 nucleotides agree with TRBD2. Losses at the gene ends were 4 bases for V and 4 bases for J; bases not matched to a gene: 4. Germline loops: CDR1 SGHDN, CDR2 FVKESK. The CDR3 totals 16 residues. This CDR3 reads CASSPGLAGGRETQYF. The CDR3 DNA reads TGTGCCAGCAGCCCCGGACTAGCGGGAGGGAGAGAGACCCAGTACTTC.

This clone was recorded once. The chain has TRBV20-1 and TRBJ2-3; D gene unclear. With 5 bases removed from V and 6 bases from J, the gap between germline ends came to 9 bases. CDR1 is DFQATT and CDR2 is SNEGSKA in the germline V gene (reference sequence). This CDR3 is 11 amino acids long. The CDR3 is CSAGNGDTQYF. The CDR3, as DNA: TGCAGTGCTGGAAACGGGGATACGCAGTATTTT.

This chain joins TRBV4-2 and TRBJ2-3, with D maybe TRBD2 (7 bases). The V gene's germline CDR1 is LGHNA and CDR2 YNFKEQ. The CDR3 is made up of 17 amino acids. Trimming took 2 bases from V and 3 from J, leaving 18 bases between them. CDR3 protein: CASSQSPGEGFTDTQYF. Here the CDR3 DNA reads TGTGCCAGCAGCCAATCCCCAGGGGAGGGATTTACAGATACGCAGTATTTT.

The chain is built from TRBV7-9 and TRBJ2-3; 7 nucleotides line up with TRBD1. This CDR3 is built from 14 residues. Germline CDR1 and CDR2: SEHNR and FQNEAQ (reference sequence). V was pared by 3 bases and J by 6 bases, with 6 bases of the junction left unmatched. The CDR3 DNA reads TGTGCCAGCAGCTTCCGAGACAGGGAGGATACGCAGTATTTT. It translates to CASSFRDREDTQYF.

The chain couples TRBV7-2 to TRBJ1-1; no reliable D call. Trimming shortened V by 2 bases and J by 0 bases, and 10 bases separated the two germline ends. The germline V gene encodes CDR1 SGHTA and CDR2 FQGNSA. This CDR3 spans 15 amino acids. The CDR3 reads CASSLTPGLNTEAFF. CDR3 DNA sequence: TGTGCCAGCAGCTTAACTCCAGGCTTGAACACTGAAGCTTTCTTT. The whole variable domain, remainder taken from reference TRBV7-2 and TRBJ1-1, is GAGVSQSPSNKVTEKGKDVELRCDPISGHTALYWYRQSLGQGLEFLIYFQGNSAPDKSGLPSDRFSAERTGGSVSTLTIQRTQQEDSAVYLCASSLTPGLNTEAFFGQGTRLTVV.

The chain uses TRBV7-9 and TRBJ1-4; D ambiguous. The CDR3 sequence is 13 residues long. With 5 bases removed from V and 11 bases from J, the gap between germline ends came to 15 bases. Germline values: CDR1 SEHNR, CDR2 FQNEAQ (reference sequence). CDR3 sequence: CASSPRGGSKLFF. The DNA of the CDR3 is TGTGCCAGCAGCCCACGGGGTGGGAGTAAACTGTTTTTT.

The chain employs TRBV4-3 and TRBJ2-7, with 8 bases identical to TRBD1. Unmatched junction bases numbered 4, after V lost 3 bases and J lost 3 bases. In germline, CDR1 is LGHNA, CDR2 YSLEER. The CDR3 has 14 amino acids. CDR3 nucleotides: TGCGCCAGCAGCCAGGACAGGGAATTCTACGAGCAGTACTTC. Translating gives CASSQDREFYEQYF.

V gene TRBV29-1 combines with J gene TRBJ2-1; the match to TRBD2 covers 11 bases. Germline V gives CDR1 SQVTM, CDR2 ANQGSEA. After removal of 6 bases from V and 4 bases from J, the junction contained 11 bases not matched to a gene. The CDR3 has 16 amino acids. CDR3 sequence: CSVETSGSNFYNEQFF. DNA for the CDR3: TGCAGCGTGGAAACTAGCGGGAGTAATTTTTACAATGAGCAGTTCTTC.

This clone was seen a handful of times. The rearrangement links TRBV15 to TRBJ1-2; 7 bases agree with TRBD1. Germline V gene lookup returns CDR1 LNHNV and CDR2 YYDKDF (reference sequence). The CDR3 runs 15 residues. V was clipped by 4 bases and J by 2 bases; unmatched bases: 7. CDR3 bases: TGTGCCACCAGCACCTGGGACAGCCGGAACTATGGCTACACCTTC. Amino acids: CATSTWDSRNYGYTF.